This entry lists 7 T cell receptor beta chains sequenced from one sample in a study of T cell clonality in common variable immunodeficiency. The study's findings and limits: Reportedly, TCR beta sequences from common variable immunodeficiency showed fewer deletions and N-nucleotide insertions.

The antigens these receptors bind are not known. Assay: immunoSEQ multiplex PCR; the TCRdb copy retains only in-frame clones and omits some. The sample contains about 28,000 clones, none of them singletons. The sample was peripheral blood mononuclear cells. The receptors were sampled from a human donor with common variable immunodeficiency.

On this clone itself: The CDR3 end falls 3 residues outside the read, so it is completed with the germline J gene. The chain joins TRBV29-1 to TRBJ2-7; maybe TRBD1 (5 bases). CDR3 length equals 13 residues. Deletions cut 1 base from V and 3 bases from J, with 10 bases between. CDR1 and CDR2 from the germline V gene are SQVTM and ANQGSEA. CDR3 bases read: TGCAGCGTTGAAGTGGGGCAGGGCTACGAG. Encoded protein: CSVEVGQGYE. The full CDR3 reads CSVEVGQGYEQYF.

Remarks on this clone: Read data end 3 residues before the CDR3 end; the end is taken from the germline J gene. This sequence joins TRBV7-3 and TRBJ2-1, with TRBD2 matching 12 bases. The CDR3 has 15 residues. Germline V gene sequence: CDR1 SGHTA, CDR2 FQGTGA. J lost 8 bases, V lost 4 bases, and 6 bases had no gene match. CDR3 loop: CASSSLAGGPYEQFF. The part of the CDR3 DNA that was read is TGTGCCAGCAGCTCCCTAGCGGGGGGGCCCTATGAG.

This clone was counted a few times. The sequenced fragment ends 3 residues before the CDR3 boundary, so the rest is inferred from the germline J gene. This sequence joins TRBV6-1 and TRBJ1-2, with D tentatively TRBD1 (5 bases). With 4 bases removed from V and 5 bases from J, the gap between germline ends came to 11 bases. The CDR3 consists of 13 residues. The V gene's germline CDR1 is MNHNS and CDR2 SASEGT. This CDR3 is CASSGRGRYGYTF. The CDR3 bases that were read are TGTGCCAGCAGTGGGAGGGGTAGGTATGGC.

The sample holds a few counts of this clone. Read data end 3 residues before the CDR3 end; the end is taken from the germline J gene. The rearrangement links TRBV7-3 to TRBJ2-5; TRBD1 agrees at 7 bases. The V gene's germline CDR1 is SGHTA and CDR2 FQGTGA. V lost 5 bases, J lost 4 bases, and 10 bases stayed unmatched. The CDR3 is made up of 15 amino acids. The covered CDR3 bases are TGTGCCAGCAGCCCACAGGGACCAGGGGGAGAGACC. Residues: CASSPQGPGGET. The full CDR3 is CASSPQGPGGETQYF.

This clone was seen only a few times. The read ends 3 residues before the CDR3 terminus; that terminus is restored from the germline J gene. The chain carries TRBV18 and TRBJ1-2; 7 nucleotides match TRBD1. The CDR3 sequence is 15 residues long. Germline loops: CDR1 KGHSH, CDR2 LQKENI. After removal of 3 bases from V and 1 base from J, the junction contained 5 bases not matched to a gene. CDR3 region: CASSPNGQDNYGYTF. CDR3 DNA (partial): TGTGCCAGCTCACCCAACGGACAGGATAACTATGGC. Looking up the rest from reference TRBV18 and TRBJ1-2 gives the full variable domain: NAGVMQNPRHLVRRRGQEARLRCSPMKGHSHVYWYRQLPEEGLKFMVYLQKENIIDESGMPKERFSAEFPKEGPSILRIQQVVRGDSAAYFCASSPNGQDNYGYTFGSGTRLTVV.

This clone has a count of ten or more. Read sequence stops 3 residues before the CDR3 end, and the germline J gene provides the missing end. The chain employs TRBV20-1 and TRBJ1-2, with D perhaps matching TRBD1 (5 bases). The CDR3 is 14 residues long. The V gene lost 0 bases and the J gene lost 4 bases, with 12 bases spanning the gap. In germline, CDR1 is DFQATT, CDR2 SNEGSKA (reference sequence). The CDR3 reads CSARDLQGGYGYTF. The covered CDR3 bases are TGCAGTGCTAGAGACTTGCAGGGCGGCTATGGC.

This clone was observed at least ten times. With the read ending 3 residues before the CDR3 end, the germline J gene is used to fill in that end. The genes are TRBV5-6 and TRBJ2-5; D not certain. V lost 1 base and J 5 bases, leaving 9 bases between the germline ends. CDR1 and CDR2 from the germline V gene are SGHDT and YYEEEE. This CDR3 region has 13 residues. The CDR3 bases that were read are TGTGCCAGCAGCTTGTCTATCTGGGAGACC. It yields the protein CASSLSIWET. The whole CDR3 protein reads CASSLSIWETQYF.